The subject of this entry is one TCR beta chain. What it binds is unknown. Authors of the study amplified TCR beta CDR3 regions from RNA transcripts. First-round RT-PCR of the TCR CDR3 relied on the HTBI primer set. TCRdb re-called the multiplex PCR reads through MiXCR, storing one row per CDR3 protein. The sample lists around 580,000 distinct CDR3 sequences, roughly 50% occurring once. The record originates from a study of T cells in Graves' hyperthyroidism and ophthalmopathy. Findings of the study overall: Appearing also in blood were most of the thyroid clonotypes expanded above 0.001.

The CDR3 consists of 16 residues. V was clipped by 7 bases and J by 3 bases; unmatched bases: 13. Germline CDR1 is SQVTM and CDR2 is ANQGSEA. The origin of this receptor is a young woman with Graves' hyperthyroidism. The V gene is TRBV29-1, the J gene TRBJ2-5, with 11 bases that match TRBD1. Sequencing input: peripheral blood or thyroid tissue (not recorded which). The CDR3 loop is CSAGTGGTAFEETQYF. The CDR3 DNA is TGCAGCGCCGGGACAGGGGGGACGGCCTTTGAAGAGACCCAGTACTTC.